Reported below is one T cell receptor (beta chain). Which antigen it targets is not known. Per-base quality was not reported, and no clone a single base away is much larger than it. The entry originates in a study of CD8+ T cells in alopecia areata (dated 2018 in TCRdb). With regard to the full study: The treated patients took part in an open-label pilot trial in which moderate-to-severe alopecia areata was treated with oral tofacitinib at 5 to 10 mg twice daily. TCRbeta CDR3 regions were amplified by immunoSEQ multiplex PCR using 35 Vbeta forward and 13 Jbeta reverse primers. RNA came from the PAXgene miRNA kit for fixed scalp, the miRNeasy kit for PBMCs, and the RNeasy kit for mouse skin. Biopsies were taken from tofacitinib-treated patients at baseline and at 4 and 24 weeks of treatment, and a later scalp biopsy was taken in several of the tofacitinib-treated patients. Scalp tissue and sorted CD4+ and CD8+ peripheral blood T cells from patchy and totalis/universalis alopecia areata patients and from healthy controls were covered by human TCRbeta sequencing. Patients received tofacitinib for 6 to 18 months and were then followed off drug for 6 months to check for delayed response and recurrence. Scalp clonality was compared across normal scalp (n=4), patchy alopecia areata scalp (n=8), and alopecia totalis/universalis scalp (n=8). To study T cell clonal expansion in alopecia areata, the researchers applied high-throughput TCRbeta sequencing to both the C3H/HeJ mouse model and human patients. Overall study results and their limits: Shared TCR sequences between patients were less evident than in mice, which may be partly attributable to HLA diversity in the patient population. Lesional scalp, especially in alopecia totalis/universalis, showed higher clonality and more expanded CD8+ clones than normal scalp, suggesting antigenic drive. Resident alphabeta T cells in normal human skin are also sequenced, complicating scalp TCR repertoire analysis, unlike mouse skin dominated by gammadelta T cells.

Library creation used the immunoSEQ multiplex PCR assay. To provide template for TCR sequencing, every sample had RNA extracted and reverse transcribed into cDNA. SuperScript III was used to make first-strand cDNA, primed with a 2:1 mix of oligo-dT and random hexamers. A synthetic immune receptor repertoire was used to assess amplification bias, and residual bias was removed computationally. As for how the authors treated the data: After raw reads were preprocessed to remove errors, the CDR3 was defined following IMGT conventions as running from the conserved cysteine to phenylalanine. Clonality was computed as 1 minus the Shannon entropy, with the entropy normalized by log2 of the number of productive unique TCRs. Whether scalp clones were CD4 or CD8 was inferred by matching scalp TCRbeta sequences against CD4 and CD8 repertoires sorted from blood. As stored in TCRdb, this immuneACCESS dataset retains in-frame rearrangements with V and J assigned. A fraction of the clones does not appear; measured against another copy, unresolved V genes explain less than half of the discrepancy, and the remainder lacks a known reason. That table is the source of V, J and clone size, and D and trimming were worked out from the DNA. Present in this sample are roughly 130,000 clones, approximately 53% of which were seen just once. The ten largest make up 4.5% to 5.5% of the sample.

Reading the label with the study, this specimen's time point is: baseline before oral tofacitinib. Peripheral blood and lesional scalp punch biopsies were obtained from patients with alopecia areata. PBMCs were isolated by density centrifugation and stained for CD3, CD4 and CD8, and CD4+ and CD8+ T cells were sorted on a FACSAria. In the germline V gene, CDR1 corresponds to SGHRS and CDR2 to YFSETQ. V is cut by 0 bases and J by 1 base, and the space between the germline ends is 16 bases. The CDR3 goes from the cysteine to the phenylalanine over 17 residues. The entry retains the CDR3 DNA only, 51 bases that are in frame from base 1.

This TCR derives from a human donor with alopecia areata. This sequence uses TRBV5-1 and TRBJ2-5; no D gene is confidently identified. This specimen was CD4+ T cells sorted from blood, taken at week 0. Here the CDR3 is given as CASSLALGSSTQETQYF. The sequence in DNA is TGCGCCAGCAGCTTGGCGTTAGGGTCCTCTACCCAAGAGACCCAGTACTTC.